A selection of T cell receptor beta chains follows, all from one sample in a study of OX40 agonist ivuxolimab in advanced cancers. Some clones are missing from TCRdb's copy, which holds only in-frame ones; the method was immunoSEQ multiplex PCR. The table has more than 95,000 clones, approximately 90% seen once. This specimen was CD4+ or CD8+ T cells sorted from blood, taken in a trial of the OX40 agonist ivuxolimab. The receptors stem from an adult with an advanced solid tumor such as melanoma, head and neck, liver or kidney cancer. The CDR3 runs from the conserved cysteine through the conserved F or W. A D gene is named only where the DNA matches it firmly. Size values are once, few and many counts, or a class for expanded clones, and some rows have none.

d_call: NA
v_call: TRBV14
j_call: TRBJ1-2
clone_size: NA
cdr3_nt: TGTGCCAGCAGCCAAGATCTTGCGGGGTTTGGCTACACCTTC
cdr3_aa: CASSQDLAGFGYTF

d_call: NA
v_call: TRBV9
j_call: TRBJ2-7
clone_size: NA
cdr3_nt: TGTGCCAGCAGCGTTGGGCAGTCCACCTACGAGCAGTACTTC
cdr3_aa: CASSVGQSTYEQYF

d_call: NA
v_call: TRBV5-1
j_call: TRBJ2-3
clone_size: NA
cdr3_nt: TGCGCCAGCAGTGGAGGGACTTACACAGATACGCAGTATTTT
cdr3_aa: CASSGGTYTDTQYF

d_call: TRBD2
v_call: TRBV6-1
j_call: TRBJ2-5
clone_size: NA
cdr3_nt: TGTGCCAGCAGTGAATTACTAGCGGGGGTGGGAGAGACCCAGTACTTC
cdr3_aa: CASSELLAGVGETQYF

d_call: NA
v_call: TRBV7-6
j_call: TRBJ2-1
clone_size: NA
cdr3_nt: TGTGCCAGCAGCTTAAAACCCCCGATGGCGGTCTCCTACAATGAGCAGTTCTTC
cdr3_aa: CASSLKPPMAVSYNEQFF

d_call: NA
v_call: TRBV28
j_call: TRBJ2-1
clone_size: NA
cdr3_nt: TGTGCCAGCAGTTTATTTGGGGACACGCGGGAGCAGTTCTTC
cdr3_aa: CASSLFGDTREQFF

d_call: TRBD1
v_call: TRBV5-1
j_call: TRBJ2-5
clone_size: NA
cdr3_nt: TGCGCCAGCAGCTTATCAGGGGGCACTGAGACCCAGTACTTC
cdr3_aa: CASSLSGGTETQYF

d_call: TRBD2
v_call: TRBV19
j_call: TRBJ2-1
clone_size: once
cdr3_nt: TGTGCCAGTAGCTCTAAGCGGGGGGGCAACTCCTACAATGAGCAGTTCTTC
cdr3_aa: CASSSKRGGNSYNEQFF

d_call: NA
v_call: TRBV7-8
j_call: TRBJ2-2
clone_size: NA
cdr3_nt: TGTGCCAGCAGCTTAGAGGGGGGCCTTACGGGCGGGGAGCTGTTTTTT
cdr3_aa: CASSLEGGLTGGELFF

d_call: TRBD2
v_call: TRBV7-3
j_call: TRBJ2-1
clone_size: NA
cdr3_nt: TGTGCCAGCAGCCGGACTAGCGGCTCCTACAATGAGCAGTTCTTC
cdr3_aa: CASSRTSGSYNEQFF

d_call: NA
v_call: TRBV19
j_call: TRBJ1-2
clone_size: once
cdr3_nt: TGTGCCAGTAACCCCGGGACCTTGGACTATGGCTACACCTTC
cdr3_aa: CASNPGTLDYGYTF

d_call: NA
v_call: TRBV7-3
j_call: TRBJ2-1
clone_size: NA
cdr3_nt: TGTGCCAGCAGCATGCCCCCCTCCAATGAGCAGTTCTTC
cdr3_aa: CASSMPPSNEQFF

d_call: NA
v_call: TRBV6-1
j_call: TRBJ1-6
clone_size: NA
cdr3_nt: TGTGCCAGCAGTGAAAGCGGGACACCATTTCGATCACCCCTCCACTTT
cdr3_aa: CASSESGTPFRSPLHF

d_call: NA
v_call: TRBV6-1
j_call: TRBJ2-2
clone_size: NA
cdr3_nt: TGTGCCAGCAACCGGAACACCGGGGAGCTGTTTTTT
cdr3_aa: CASNRNTGELFF

d_call: TRBD1
v_call: TRBV7-9
j_call: TRBJ1-4
clone_size: NA
cdr3_nt: TGTGCCAGCAGCACCAAGGGGGCGGGGGCGAGTGAAAAACTGTTTTTT
cdr3_aa: CASSTKGAGASEKLFF

d_call: NA
v_call: TRBV4-1
j_call: TRBJ1-6
clone_size: NA
cdr3_nt: TGCGCCAGCAGCCAACCGACAGGTGGGAGGTCACCCCTCCACTTT
cdr3_aa: CASSQPTGGRSPLHF

d_call: NA
v_call: TRBV6-5
j_call: TRBJ2-3
clone_size: NA
cdr3_nt: TGTGCCAGCAGCAGACGTGAGTCACGCGCAGATACGCAGTATTTT
cdr3_aa: CASSRRESRADTQYF

d_call: TRBD1
v_call: TRBV30
j_call: TRBJ1-3
clone_size: NA
cdr3_nt: TGTGCCTGGAGTCTTACAGGGGTTGGAAACACCATATATTTT
cdr3_aa: CAWSLTGVGNTIYF

d_call: TRBD2
v_call: TRBV29-1
j_call: TRBJ2-2
clone_size: NA
cdr3_nt: TGCAGCGTTGCGACTAGCGGGGGCACCGGGGAGCTGTTTTTT
cdr3_aa: CSVATSGGTGELFF

d_call: TRBD2
v_call: TRBV30
j_call: TRBJ2-5
clone_size: few
cdr3_nt: TGTGCCTGGAGTGTCGAGTTCACGATAACTAGCGGGGGGGCCACGGTGGGGACCCAGTACTTC
cdr3_aa: CAWSVEFTITSGGATVGTQYF

d_call: TRBD2
v_call: TRBV11-2
j_call: TRBJ2-7
clone_size: NA
cdr3_nt: TGTGCCAGCACCGGAACCGGGGGGAGCTACGAGCAGTACTTC
cdr3_aa: CASTGTGGSYEQYF

d_call: TRBD2
v_call: TRBV2
j_call: TRBJ2-5
clone_size: NA
cdr3_nt: TGTGCCGGGGGGACTAGCGGGGGCGAGACCCAGTACTTC
cdr3_aa: CAGGTSGGETQYF

d_call: NA
v_call: TRBV10-3
j_call: TRBJ2-7
clone_size: NA
cdr3_nt: TGTGCCATCAGCAAGACCGGGACGGAAAGTTACGAGCAGTACTTC
cdr3_aa: CAISKTGTESYEQYF

d_call: TRBD1
v_call: TRBV7-6
j_call: TRBJ1-6
clone_size: NA
cdr3_nt: TGTGCCGTGGGGACAGATCATAATTCACCCCTCCACTTT
cdr3_aa: CAVGTDHNSPLHF

d_call: TRBD1
v_call: TRBV2
j_call: TRBJ1-4
clone_size: NA
cdr3_nt: TGTGCCAGCAGGGTTGGGACAGGCAGTAATGAAAAACTGTTTTTT
cdr3_aa: CASRVGTGSNEKLFF

d_call: TRBD2
v_call: TRBV20-1
j_call: TRBJ2-5
clone_size: NA
cdr3_nt: TGCAGTGGCGCTAGCGGAGAGACCCAGTACTTC
cdr3_aa: CSGASGETQYF

d_call: NA
v_call: TRBV25-1
j_call: TRBJ1-2
clone_size: NA
cdr3_nt: TGTGCCAGCAGTGGCAGGGGTTCTTACTATGGCTACACCTTC
cdr3_aa: CASSGRGSYYGYTF

d_call: NA
v_call: TRBV7-2
j_call: TRBJ2-7
clone_size: NA
cdr3_nt: TGTGCCAGCAGCTTAATGGGAAACGAGCAGTACTTC
cdr3_aa: CASSLMGNEQYF

d_call: NA
v_call: TRBV30
j_call: TRBJ2-5
clone_size: NA
cdr3_nt: TGTGCCTGGAGCAGGAGTCAAGAGACCCAGTACTTC
cdr3_aa: CAWSRSQETQYF

d_call: TRBD1
v_call: TRBV19
j_call: TRBJ2-5
clone_size: NA
cdr3_nt: TGTGCCAGTAGTATAGGGACAGGGGGAGAGACCCAGTACTTC
cdr3_aa: CASSIGTGGETQYF

d_call: NA
v_call: TRBV7-7
j_call: TRBJ2-5
clone_size: NA
cdr3_nt: TGTGCCAGCAGCGCATTGGTGGGGGACCAGTACTTC
cdr3_aa: CASSALVGDQYF

d_call: NA
v_call: TRBV2
j_call: TRBJ2-3
clone_size: NA
cdr3_nt: TGTGCCAGCGGCAGAGCGTCCACAGATACGCAGTATTTT
cdr3_aa: CASGRASTDTQYF

d_call: TRBD2
v_call: TRBV5-1
j_call: TRBJ2-2
clone_size: NA
cdr3_nt: TGCGCCAGCAGAATGGGACTAGCTGGGACCGGGGAGCTGTTTTTT
cdr3_aa: CASRMGLAGTGELFF

d_call: NA
v_call: TRBV9
j_call: TRBJ2-2
clone_size: NA
cdr3_nt: TGTGCCAGCAGCTCCGGACTGGGTGATGGCGGGGAGCTGTTTTTT
cdr3_aa: CASSSGLGDGGELFF

d_call: TRBD1
v_call: TRBV30
j_call: TRBJ1-5
clone_size: many
cdr3_nt: TGTGCCTGGGGGGACAGGGGGCGCGGTCAGCCCCAGCATTTT
cdr3_aa: CAWGDRGRGQPQHF

d_call: TRBD2
v_call: TRBV27
j_call: TRBJ2-3
clone_size: NA
cdr3_nt: TGTGCCAGCAGTTTACCTGGGACTAGCGGGGGGGGAGATACGCAGTATTTT
cdr3_aa: CASSLPGTSGGGDTQYF

d_call: NA
v_call: TRBV30
j_call: TRBJ1-4
clone_size: NA
cdr3_nt: TGTGCCTGGAGTCAGGGCCCCTCTAATGAAAAACTGTTTTTT
cdr3_aa: CAWSQGPSNEKLFF

d_call: TRBD2
v_call: TRBV29-1
j_call: TRBJ2-5
clone_size: NA
cdr3_nt: TGCAGCGCGCTCCCCGACGTGGGGGGGGAGACCCAGTACTTC
cdr3_aa: CSALPDVGGETQYF

d_call: NA
v_call: TRBV6-4
j_call: TRBJ1-2
clone_size: few
cdr3_nt: TGTGCCAGCAGGGACAACCACTATGGCTACACCTTC
cdr3_aa: CASRDNHYGYTF

d_call: NA
v_call: TRBV4-1
j_call: TRBJ2-5
clone_size: once
cdr3_nt: TGCGCCAGCAGCCAAGGCCATGGGGCTCCTACTTTTGAGACCCAGTACTTC
cdr3_aa: CASSQGHGAPTFETQYF

d_call: NA
v_call: TRBV11-2
j_call: TRBJ2-7
clone_size: once
cdr3_nt: TGTGCCAGCAGCTTAGGACAGGTTGGCGAGCAGTACTTC
cdr3_aa: CASSLGQVGEQYF

d_call: NA
v_call: TRBV7-9
j_call: TRBJ2-1
clone_size: once
cdr3_nt: TGTGCCAGCAGCTTAGGCTACGGTTACAATGAGCAGTTCTTC
cdr3_aa: CASSLGYGYNEQFF

d_call: TRBD1
v_call: TRBV10-1
j_call: TRBJ1-4
clone_size: NA
cdr3_nt: TGCGCCAGCAGTGCAGGACAGGGAAATGAAAAACTGTTTTTT
cdr3_aa: CASSAGQGNEKLFF

d_call: NA
v_call: TRBV6-4
j_call: TRBJ2-2
clone_size: NA
cdr3_nt: TGTGCCAGCAGTGACGACCAGTCCAACAGCCGGGAGCTGTTTTTT
cdr3_aa: CASSDDQSNSRELFF

d_call: NA
v_call: TRBV7-9
j_call: TRBJ1-4
clone_size: NA
cdr3_nt: TGTGCCAGCAGCTTAGCCCCGAAACGGTTAAATGAAAAACTGTTTTTT
cdr3_aa: CASSLAPKRLNEKLFF

d_call: NA
v_call: TRBV6-5
j_call: TRBJ2-7
clone_size: NA
cdr3_nt: TGTGCCAGCAGTTACAATGGCCGGGACGCCACCTACGAGCAGTACTTC
cdr3_aa: CASSYNGRDATYEQYF

d_call: NA
v_call: TRBV30
j_call: TRBJ2-5
clone_size: NA
cdr3_nt: TGTGCCTGGAACATGCTGGGGCAGGGGCAGACCCAGTACTTC
cdr3_aa: CAWNMLGQGQTQYF

d_call: NA
v_call: TRBV5-1
j_call: TRBJ2-2
clone_size: NA
cdr3_nt: TGCGCCAGCAGCCTGACGAACTACCCGAGTGAGGGGGAGCTGTTTTTT
cdr3_aa: CASSLTNYPSEGELFF

d_call: NA
v_call: TRBV15
j_call: TRBJ1-1
clone_size: NA
cdr3_nt: TGTGCCACCAGCAGGGGGGCGGGGATGGGGAACACTGAAGCTTTCTTT
cdr3_aa: CATSRGAGMGNTEAFF

d_call: NA
v_call: TRBV7-2
j_call: TRBJ1-6
clone_size: NA
cdr3_nt: TGTGCCAGCAGCGCACAGGGAAATTCACCCCTCCACTTT
cdr3_aa: CASSAQGNSPLHF

d_call: NA
v_call: TRBV28
j_call: TRBJ1-2
clone_size: NA
cdr3_nt: TGTGCCAGCAGTTTTGGCAGGGCCGCTGGGCTCGGCTACACCTTC
cdr3_aa: CASSFGRAAGLGYTF

d_call: TRBD1
v_call: TRBV4-2
j_call: TRBJ1-6
clone_size: NA
cdr3_nt: TGTGCCAGCAGTATGGGACAGGGGAATTCACCCCTCCACTTT
cdr3_aa: CASSMGQGNSPLHF

d_call: NA
v_call: TRBV20-1
j_call: TRBJ1-1
clone_size: NA
cdr3_nt: TGCAGTGCTGTCTTTATAGAAGCTTTCTTT
cdr3_aa: CSAVFIEAFF

d_call: NA
v_call: TRBV10-3
j_call: TRBJ2-2
clone_size: NA
cdr3_nt: TGTGCCATCAGCGAGAACACCGGGGAGCTGTTTTTT
cdr3_aa: CAISENTGELFF

d_call: NA
v_call: TRBV5-6
j_call: TRBJ1-1
clone_size: NA
cdr3_nt: TGTGCCAGCAGCTCGACGGTTGAAGCTTTCTTT
cdr3_aa: CASSSTVEAFF

d_call: NA
v_call: TRBV2
j_call: TRBJ1-2
clone_size: NA
cdr3_nt: TGTGCCAGCAGTGCAGGGGAAGACTATGGCTACACCTTC
cdr3_aa: CASSAGEDYGYTF

d_call: TRBD1
v_call: TRBV29-1
j_call: TRBJ2-2
clone_size: NA
cdr3_nt: TGCAGCGTTCTGGACAGGTCGGGGACCGGGGAGCTGTTTTTT
cdr3_aa: CSVLDRSGTGELFF

d_call: NA
v_call: TRBV5-4
j_call: TRBJ1-2
clone_size: NA
cdr3_nt: TGTGCCAGCAGCTTCCTGGACAACTATGGCTACACCTTC
cdr3_aa: CASSFLDNYGYTF

d_call: NA
v_call: TRBV5-1
j_call: TRBJ1-6
clone_size: few
cdr3_nt: TGCGCCAGCAGCTGGGTTTCTCAGAAGATGGACTTT
cdr3_aa: CASSWVSQKMDF